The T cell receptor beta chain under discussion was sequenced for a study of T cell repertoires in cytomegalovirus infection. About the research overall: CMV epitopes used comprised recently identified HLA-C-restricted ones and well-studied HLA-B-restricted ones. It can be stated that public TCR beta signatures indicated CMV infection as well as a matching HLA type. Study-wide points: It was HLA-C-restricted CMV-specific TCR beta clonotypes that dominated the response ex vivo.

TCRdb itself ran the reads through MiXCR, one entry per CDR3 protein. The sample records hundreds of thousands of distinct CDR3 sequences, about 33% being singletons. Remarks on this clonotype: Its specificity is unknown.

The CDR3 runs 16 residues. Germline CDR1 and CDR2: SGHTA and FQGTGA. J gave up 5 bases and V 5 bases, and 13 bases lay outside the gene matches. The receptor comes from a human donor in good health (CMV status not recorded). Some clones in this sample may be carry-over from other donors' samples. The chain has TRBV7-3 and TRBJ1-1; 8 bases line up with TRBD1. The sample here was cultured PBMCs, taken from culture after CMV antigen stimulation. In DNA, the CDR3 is TGTGCCAGCAGCCCAGCCAGAGCAGGGGGCACTACTGAAGCTTTCTTT. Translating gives CASSPARAGGTTEAFF.